These T cell receptor beta chains were read from a single sample in a study of post-analysis software for immune sequencing data. MiXCR was run by TCRdb on the PCR reads, yielding one entry per CDR3 protein. The sample records about 460,000 distinct CDR3 sequences, under 55% being singletons. What was sequenced was blood. Every receptor here comes from a girl aged 5 to 17 with multiple sclerosis. CDR3s leave out the opening cysteine and the closing phenylalanine or tryptophan.

v_call: TRBV6-6; j_call: TRBJ2-5; cdr3_aa: ASSYLYGTAQETQY
v_call: TRBV20-1; j_call: TRBJ2-7; cdr3_aa: GATRQTYEQY
v_call: TRBV29-1; j_call: TRBJ1-4; cdr3_aa: SVLVRVNEKLF
v_call: TRBV4-1; j_call: TRBJ1-3; cdr3_aa: ASSRETGYSGNTIY
v_call: TRBV28; j_call: TRBJ2-3; cdr3_aa: ASSLFAGGLDTQY
v_call: TRBV6-5; j_call: TRBJ2-5; cdr3_aa: ATARPGLAQETQY
v_call: TRBV2; j_call: -; cdr3_aa: ASTKRTSGRIEQY
v_call: TRBV29-1; j_call: TRBJ2-1; cdr3_aa: SVDLRPSVFEQF
v_call: TRBV4-2; j_call: TRBJ2-7; cdr3_aa: ASSPVSGRATTEQY
v_call: TRBV4-2; j_call: TRBJ2-3; cdr3_aa: ASSNAYRSTDTQY
v_call: TRBV7-3; j_call: TRBJ2-3; cdr3_aa: ASSLNPGTSGSTDTQY
v_call: TRBV29-1; j_call: -; cdr3_aa: SPRMTGGAETQY
v_call: TRBV28; j_call: -; cdr3_aa: ASSLYKSGETQY
v_call: TRBV6-2/TRBV6-3; j_call: TRBJ2-1; cdr3_aa: ASSPGQGAFYNEQF
v_call: TRBV12-3/TRBV12-4; j_call: TRBJ2-3; cdr3_aa: ASTQTSGGTDTQY
v_call: TRBV5-1; j_call: TRBJ2-5; cdr3_aa: ASSLWGGQETQY
v_call: TRBV9; j_call: TRBJ2-5; cdr3_aa: ASSVVPSGRPETQY
v_call: TRBV2; j_call: TRBJ2-1; cdr3_aa: ASNAYGTSGFLSYNEQF
v_call: TRBV29-1; j_call: -; cdr3_aa: SAGLNDPEQY
v_call: TRBV12-3/TRBV12-4; j_call: TRBJ1-2; cdr3_aa: ASTYHTGVEGYT
v_call: TRBV4-3; j_call: TRBJ1-2; cdr3_aa: ASSQVSTGGYGYT
v_call: TRBV7-3; j_call: TRBJ2-1; cdr3_aa: ASSLLAGGTYNEQF
v_call: TRBV29-1; j_call: TRBJ2-7; cdr3_aa: SVEGGTGVNEQY
v_call: TRBV20-1; j_call: TRBJ2-1; cdr3_aa: SARDPSTSQNDEQF